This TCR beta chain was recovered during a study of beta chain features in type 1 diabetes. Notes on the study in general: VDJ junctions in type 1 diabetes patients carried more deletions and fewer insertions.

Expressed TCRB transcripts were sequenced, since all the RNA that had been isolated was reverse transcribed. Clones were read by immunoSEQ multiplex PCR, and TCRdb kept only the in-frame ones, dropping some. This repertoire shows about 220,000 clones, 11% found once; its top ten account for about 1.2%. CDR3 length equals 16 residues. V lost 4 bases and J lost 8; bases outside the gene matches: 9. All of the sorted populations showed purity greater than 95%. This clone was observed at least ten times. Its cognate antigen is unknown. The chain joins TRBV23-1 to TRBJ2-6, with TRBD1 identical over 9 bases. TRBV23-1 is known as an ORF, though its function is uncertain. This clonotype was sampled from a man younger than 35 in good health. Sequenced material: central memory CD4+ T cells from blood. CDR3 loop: CASSRIQGALTNVLTF. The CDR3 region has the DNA TGCGCCAGCAGTCGCATACAGGGGGCGCTTACCAACGTCCTGACTTTC.